This T cell receptor beta chain was captured in a study of Tregs in tolerant kidney transplant recipients. CDR3 length: 15 amino acids. Germline V gene data show CDR1 as MDHEN and CDR2 as SYDVKM. Trimming stripped 3 bases from V and 7 bases from J, with 16 bases between. Profiled with immunoSEQ multiplex PCR; TCRdb holds only in-frame clones, not every one. The sample carries over 50,000 clones, 80% to 90% recorded once. The chain employs TRBV28 and TRBJ1-5; the D gene is possibly TRBD1 (6 bases). The specimen was Tregs from blood, collected before the transplant. This sequence was found in a human donor who received a combined kidney and bone marrow transplant. CDR3 sequence: CASSFPLLGGQPQHF. CDR3 nucleotide sequence: TGTGCCAGCAGTTTCCCCCTTTTGGGGGGCCAGCCCCAGCATTTT.